Listed below are T cell receptor beta chains from one sample, sequenced in a study of graft-versus-host responses after intestinal transplantation. Some clones are missing from TCRdb's copy, which holds only in-frame ones; the method was immunoSEQ multiplex PCR. The repertoire holds around 1,600 clones, with roughly 90% as singletons. The sequencing here drew on PBMCs, taken 8 days after intestinal transplant. The receptors were gathered from a human patient who received an intestinal transplant, so some T cells may come from the graft donor. The CDR3 runs from the conserved cysteine through the conserved F or W.

v_gene,CDR3aa
TRBV19,CASSMALAGYNEQFF
TRBV30,CAWSVASRTSGSPWNYEQYF
TRBV9,CASSEGIIYEQFF
TRBV29-1,CSVRGQKAGGPGNEQFF
TRBV7-3,CASSLFAGGSTDTQYF
TRBV19,CASSKGEGRGAFF
TRBV6-1,CASSEAGTGELFF
TRBV6-7,CASSRSVRIYKSRANVLTF
TRBV10-3,CATREDGDQPQHF
TRBV7-2,CASSLEYYNEQFF
TRBV7-9,CASSLGDRGSNQPQHF
TRBV5-1,CASSLAVNQPQHF
TRBV4-1,CASSQTGLARYEQYF
TRBV28,CASSLRLGNSYEQYF
TRBV6-5,CASRHTGLGLNEQYF
TRBV21-1,CASSKGVYGYTF
TRBV7-9,CASSLGSGRGQETQYF
TRBV19,CASSIPTGELFF
TRBV27,CASILGPPYTDTQYF
TRBV7-6,CASSLALGGDTQYF
TRBV9,CASSVREGLYEQYF
TRBV7-6,CASSLVGVLNTEAFF
TRBV5-1,CASSLEGGNYEQYF
TRBV6-4,CASSRLAGAQETQYF
TRBV5-6,CASSLVETSGHTDTQYF
TRBV23-1,CASIPVGTKQETQYF
TRBV4-3,CASSQDYEQYF
TRBV6-5,CATRGDVFYGYTF
TRBV19,CASSIARTAHEAFF
TRBV7-9,CASSRNSIMNTEAFF
TRBV7-3,CASSTSPSASSYEQYF
TRBV19,CASSAHPGANTEAFF
TRBV6-5,CASSPGLYSNQPQHF
TRBV7-9,CASSLVIGQELYGYTF
TRBV2,CASTRTENTEAFF
TRBV2,CASSPGTSGGSYNEQFF
TRBV7-6,CASSLVKRLTDTQYF
TRBV5-4,CASHATLPGKTYGYTF
TRBV9,CASSVALAGGRTGELFF
TRBV9,CASSVVLDLNSNQPQHF
TRBV27,CASSFTTREVYEQYF
TRBV30,CAWSDEGRINQPQHF
TRBV21-1,CASRVRLTVMQDTQYF
TRBV7-9,CASSLDFSGSYNDYEQYF
TRBV5-1,CASSWVPWVDTGELFF
TRBV27,CASSFTTREVYEQYF
TRBV6-8,CASSLFERSRRTYGYTF
TRBV5-6,CASSLIAYEQYF
TRBV6-5,CASQERERRTQYF
TRBV6-6,CASSYRDNYGYTF
TRBV18,CASSRGGKSNQPQHF
TRBV7-2,CASSLETGYSYNEQFF
TRBV5-4,CASSLVPQNIQYF
TRBV7-2,CASSLEASGGDEQYF
TRBV6-5,CASSYSGGRAEAFF
TRBV27,CASSLRGDGEQYF